The source of this T cell receptor (beta chain) is a study of blood T cell repertoires in COVID-19 (TCRdb year 2020). Study-level background: Samples covering the acute and convalescent phases of COVID-19 were provided by collaborators in the United States, Italy and Spain. Samples came from the ongoing ImmuneRACE study (first 160 participants) plus 1,254 subjects from 6 global collaborators. Nearly every sample came with metadata listing a de-identified subject ID, COVID-19 status, age in years and sex. The repertoires were made available in a free public database intended to serve as a resource for research on the immune response to SARS-CoV-2. Where HLA class I and class II types were available, the types were taken from metadata supplied by the sample provider, not from assay-based typing. The material from the prospective study consisted of cDNA or gDNA derived from T cells, B-cell-depleted T cells, or PBMCs. The dataset comprised deeply sampled blood TCRbeta repertoires from subjects exposed to, actively infected with, or recovered from COVID-19. Here is what the overall study found, with its caveats: Clinical and demographic metadata were provided uncurated, with the amount varying by source and participant.

As regards this clone: The target of this receptor is not known. Per-base quality was not reported, and no clone a single base away is much larger than it.

Participants in the prospective study were enrolled through a virtual design, were aged about 18 to 100 years, and lived in 20 to 30 United States geographic areas. In the prospective study, participants were assigned to cohorts based on the clinical history participants reported in a screening survey and a study questionnaire. Recovered participants in ImmuneRACE Cohort 3 were defined as having two consecutive negative NP/OP PCR tests, clearance from a healthcare professional, or resolution of symptoms. Each participant in the prospective study had whole blood, serum and a nasopharyngeal or oropharyngeal swab collected by mobile phlebotomists. Over a roughly 2-month period, participants in the prospective study had the option of providing additional blood draws and questionnaires. Before DNA extraction, blood samples from the prospective study were shipped at room temperature or frozen. The immunoSEQ Assay, a bias-controlled multiplex PCR, was used to amplify TCRbeta CDR3 regions from genomic DNA. Concerning the study's data processing: Nucleated cell counts per sample were estimated from amplification of reference gene primers within the assay. To quantify the absolute abundance of each unique TCRbeta CDR3 rearrangement, sequence reads were collapsed and filtered. Productive Simpson clonality was computed per sample as the square root of Simpson's diversity index over productive rearrangements. Entries here come from immuneACCESS through TCRdb and include only in-frame sequences with V and J called. Some clones fail to appear in such tables; in the studies checked, an unresolved V gene covers under half of the shortfall, and the cause of the remainder is unknown. For V, J and clone size, that table is used; D and trimming come from the DNA. The sample yields 200,000 to 250,000 clones; just over 85% were counted once. About 1.6% of the sample is held by the ten biggest clonotypes.

The sequencing input was PBMCs or T cells enriched from blood (not recorded which). This receptor was obtained from a man aged 35 to 55 who had recovered from COVID-19.

CDR3 protein: CASSRTSGGRKVEQFF. The DNA sequence is as follows: TGTGCCAGCAGCCGGACTAGCGGGGGGCGGAAGGTTGAGCAGTTCTTC. Recombination connected TRBV3-1 (or the pseudogene TRBV3-2) to TRBJ2-1; 14 bases in the middle match TRBD2. V trim: 4 bases; J trim: 9 bases; unmatched bases: 8. Its CDR3 holds 16 amino acids, cysteine through phenylalanine. The DNA shown is the 48-base CDR3, in frame from base 1. The germline V gene encodes CDR1 LGHDT and CDR2 YNNKEL (reference sequence).